The source of this TCR beta chain is a study of shared clonotypes between healthy human individuals. Data came from immunoSEQ multiplex PCR; TCRdb stores just in-frame clones and leaves some out. This table has 900,000 to 1,200,000 clones, approximately 78% appearing once. This clone was seen only a few times. The CDR3 has 14 residues. V was pared by 0 bases and J by 10 bases, with 7 bases of the junction left unmatched. Germline lookup yields CDR1 SGDLS and CDR2 YYNGEE. Material for sequencing was memory CD4+ T cells from PBMCs. Subset: CD45RA-negative fraction. The chain employs TRBV9 and TRBJ1-2; 9 nucleotides align to TRBD1. This sequence originates from a man in his late teens or twenties in good health. Some clones in this sample may be carry-over from other donors' samples. The CDR3 protein is CASSVVGQGRTYTF. CDR3 coding DNA: TGTGCCAGCAGCGTAGTGGGACAGGGAAGAACCTACACCTTC.